This TCR beta chain stems from a study of OX40 agonist ivuxolimab in advanced cancers. Trimming took 7 bases from V and 0 from J, leaving 12 bases between them. Per germline, CDR1 SQVTM and CDR2 ANQGSEA. The CDR3 sequence is 14 residues long. Using immunoSEQ multiplex PCR, the repertoire was profiled, and TCRdb retains in-frame clones only, with some absent. The data contain about 150,000 clones, 85% to 95% of them singletons. Comment on this clone: Its specificity is not known.

Whole-study findings and limits: Clonal expansion was among the lowest in partial responders at 0.1-3.0 mg/kg, especially CD8+. Clonal expansion by week 6 occurred in CD4+ and CD8+ blood T cells (at 0.1 to 3.0 mg/kg).

The chain is built from TRBV29-1 and TRBJ1-4, with D tentatively TRBD1 (5 bases). The sequencing used CD4+ or CD8+ T cells sorted from blood, collected in a trial of the OX40 agonist ivuxolimab. The TCR sequence derives from an adult with an advanced solid tumor such as melanoma, head and neck, liver or kidney cancer. Written as DNA, the CDR3 is TGCAGCGCGAGCGGGGGGGCAACTAATGAAAAACTGTTTTTT. Amino acid sequence: CSASGGATNEKLFF.